This T cell receptor (beta chain) was recorded in a study of blood T cell repertoires in COVID-19. Study information: COVID-19 samples, acute and convalescent, were from the United States, Italy and Spain. In each case, the material was cDNA or gDNA derived from T cells, B-cell-depleted T cells, or PBMCs.

In the original analysis: For nucleated cells, counts were estimated from reference gene primer amplification. Using immunoSEQ multiplex PCR, the repertoire was profiled, and TCRdb retains in-frame clones only, with some absent. That table gives V, J and clone size, and the DNA gave D and trimming. This repertoire shows some 130,000 clones, 70% to 90% found once; its top ten account for more than 2%. The CDR3 has 14 amino acids. The V gene lost 3 bases and the J gene lost 4 bases, with 11 bases spanning the gap. CDR1 and CDR2 from the germline V gene are SGDLS and YYNGEE. The sequenced sample consisted of peripheral blood. The chain carries TRBV9 and TRBJ2-1; a possible D gene is TRBD2 (6 bases). The sequence derives from a man aged 65-85 years with active COVID-19. The CDR3 is CASSAGDRYNEQFF. The CDR3 bases are TGTGCCAGCAGCGCGGGAGACAGATACAATGAGCAGTTCTTC.